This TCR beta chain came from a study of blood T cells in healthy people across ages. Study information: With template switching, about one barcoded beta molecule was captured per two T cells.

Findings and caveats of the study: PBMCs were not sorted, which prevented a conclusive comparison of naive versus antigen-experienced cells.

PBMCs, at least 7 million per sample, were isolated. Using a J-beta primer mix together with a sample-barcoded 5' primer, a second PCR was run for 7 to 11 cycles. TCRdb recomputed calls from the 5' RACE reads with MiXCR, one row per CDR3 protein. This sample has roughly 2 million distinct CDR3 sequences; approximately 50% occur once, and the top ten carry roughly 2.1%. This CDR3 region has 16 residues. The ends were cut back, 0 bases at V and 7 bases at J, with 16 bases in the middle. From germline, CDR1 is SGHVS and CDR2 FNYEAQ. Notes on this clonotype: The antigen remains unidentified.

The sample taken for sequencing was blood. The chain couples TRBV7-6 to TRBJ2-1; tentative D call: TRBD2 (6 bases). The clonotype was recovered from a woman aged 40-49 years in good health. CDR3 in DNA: TGTGCCAGCAGCTTAGCCGCGGCGGGGTCTGATAATGAGCAGTTCTTC. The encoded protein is CASSLAAAGSDNEQFF. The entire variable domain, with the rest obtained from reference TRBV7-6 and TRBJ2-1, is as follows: GAGVSQSPRYKVTKRGQDVALRCDPISGHVSLYWYRQALGQGPEFLTYFNYEAQQDKSGLPNDRFSAERPEGSISTLTIQRTEQRDSAMYRCASSLAAAGSDNEQFFGPGTRLTVL.